A single TCR beta chain is shown here with its context. This entry belongs to a study of T cells in Graves' hyperthyroidism and ophthalmopathy. Background on the study: Initial diagnosis, before any treatment, was when peripheral blood was collected.

The CDR3 consists of 17 residues. With 6 bases removed from V and 1 base from J, the gap between germline ends came to 19 bases. The germline gives CDR1 SGHAT, CDR2 FQDESV (reference sequence). Patients were excluded because of uncontrolled infection, other autoimmune disease, pregnancy or lactation. Researchers amplified the TCR beta CDR3 regions from RNA transcripts. The TCR CDR3 was amplified in a first-round RT-PCR using the HTBI primer set. MiXCR was run by TCRdb on the multiplex PCR reads, yielding one entry per CDR3 protein. This sample has hundreds of thousands of distinct CDR3 sequences, with 15% to 18% found just once.

The specimen was blood. The TCR originated in a young woman with Graves' hyperthyroidism. The rearrangement joins TRBV11-1 to TRBJ2-1; D might be TRBD1 (5 bases). The CDR3 nucleotides read TGTGCCAGCAGGTCCTATGGTGGGGCAGCTTCCTACAATGAGCAGTTCTTC. The encoded protein is CASRSYGGAASYNEQFF.